Below are 30 T cell receptor beta chains sequenced from a single sample in a study of T cells in Graves' hyperthyroidism and ophthalmopathy. The investigators amplified TCR beta CDR3 regions from RNA transcripts. HTBI primers were employed in a first-round RT-PCR of the TCR CDR3. TCRdb used MiXCR to reprocess the multiplex PCR reads, holding one entry per CDR3 protein. The sample holds fewer than 500,000 distinct CDR3 sequences, approximately 13% seen once. Sequencing was performed on blood. Every receptor here comes from a man aged 30 to 45 with Graves' hyperthyroidism that later progressed to Graves' ophthalmopathy.

This clonotype was detected ten times or more. The V and J genes are TRBV5-1 and TRBJ2-2; 7 nucleotides agree with TRBD1. V lost 4 bases, J lost 5 bases, and 5 bases stayed unmatched. Per the germline V gene, CDR1 is SGHRS and CDR2 is YFSETQ. The CDR3 is 14 amino acids. The CDR3: CASSRQGRTGELFF. Here the CDR3 DNA reads TGCGCCAGCAGCCGACAGGGACGGACCGGGGAGCTGTTTTTT.

This clonotype was seen many times. The V and J genes are TRBV6-1 and TRBJ1-6; 8 bases fit TRBD1. With V trimmed by 5 bases and J by 5 bases, 5 bases remained unmatched. The CDR3 sequence is 15 residues long. Germline CDR1 reads MNHNS; CDR2 reads SASEGT. CDR3 region: CASSYTTGDNSPLHF. The CDR3 region has the DNA TGTGCCAGCAGTTATACGACAGGGGATAATTCACCCCTCCACTTT.

This clonotype was picked up many times. The rearrangement joins TRBV2 to TRBJ1-1, with 9 bases aligning to TRBD1. CDR3 size: 14 residues. Germline CDR1 reads SNHLY; CDR2 reads FYNNEI. The V and J ends lost 6 bases and 11 bases, in that order; junction bases with no gene match: 13. CDR3 loop: CASSQDRGSLYAFF. The CDR3 DNA reads as TGTGCCAGCAGCCAAGACAGGGGGAGCTTGTATGCTTTCTTT.

This clonotype was found a few times. The CDR3 DNA is TGTGCCAGCAGCCAAGGGAGCGGGGGGGGGGCAGAGACCCAGTACTTC. Its protein is CASSQGSGGGAETQYF. This chain joins TRBV3-1 and TRBJ2-5; 10 bases match TRBD2. This CDR3 contains 16 residues. J lost 4 bases, V lost 1 base, and 6 bases had no gene match. CDR1 LGHDT and CDR2 YNNKEL come from the germline V gene (reference sequence).

This clonotype was seen a handful of times. The chain links TRBV16 to TRBJ2-7, with a tentative D call TRBD1 (5 bases). The CDR3 loop spans 16 amino acids. Looked up from germline, CDR1 is KGHSY and CDR2 is FQNENV. V was shortened by 0 bases and J by 0 bases, with 12 bases between the two germline ends. The DNA for the CDR3 is TGTGCCAGCAGCCAATCCTTGCAGGGAAGCTCCTACGAGCAGTACTTC. The encoded protein is CASSQSLQGSSYEQYF.

This clonotype was recorded at least ten times. The V gene is TRBV6-1, the J gene TRBJ1-1; perhaps TRBD1 as D (5 bases). V shed 6 bases and J shed 0 bases, with 8 bases lying between them. The germline V gene encodes CDR1 MNHNS and CDR2 SASEGT. There are 13 residues in the CDR3. CDR3 amino acids: CASSKTVNTEAFF. DNA of the CDR3: TGTGCCAGCAGCAAGACAGTGAACACTGAAGCTTTCTTT.

Many counts were recorded for this clonotype. The chain has TRBV3-1 and TRBJ1-5, with D unclear. Germline V gene data show CDR1 as LGHDT and CDR2 as YNNKEL (reference sequence). CDR3 length equals 13 residues. V was pared by 3 bases and J by 5 bases, with 8 bases between. The CDR3 sequence: CASSQGSHQPQHF. The CDR3 nucleotides read TGTGCCAGCAGCCAGGGTTCTCATCAGCCCCAGCATTTT. Full variable domain (missing parts from reference TRBV3-1 and TRBJ1-5): DTAVSQTPKYLVTQMGNDKSIKCEQNLGHDTMYWYKQDSKKFLKIMFSYNNKELIINETVPNRFSPKSPDKAHLNLHINSLELGDSAVYFCASSQGSHQPQHFGDGTRLSIL.

This sequence joins TRBV10-3 and TRBJ1-6; D is uncertain. The germline CDR1 and CDR2 sequences are ENHRY and SYGVKD. The CDR3 consists of 14 residues. With 6 bases removed from V and 7 bases from J, the gap between germline ends came to 13 bases. For the CDR3, the DNA is TGTGCCATCAGCCTGGACGGGTTAAATTCACCCCTCCACTTT. Translating gives CAISLDGLNSPLHF.

About this clonotype: A much bigger clone sits one base away, suggesting this may be a read error. Because it lacks the conserved phenylalanine or tryptophan at the end, this CDR3 is likely a read error. The chain uses TRBV2 and TRBJ2-5; D is undetermined. Trimming stripped 5 bases from V and 1 base from J, with 11 bases between. From germline, CDR1 is SNHLY and CDR2 FYNNEI. The CDR3 sequence is 14 residues long. The CDR3 bases are TGTGCCAGCAGTTCTCGGGCATTCCAAGAGACCCAGTACGTC. Amino acids: CASSSRAFQETQYV.

This clonotype was picked up many times. The V gene is TRBV20-1, the J gene TRBJ1-1; D unclear. This CDR3 is built from 14 residues. Trimming removed 0 bases from V and 2 bases from J, with 10 bases in between. Germline CDR1 reads DFQATT; CDR2 reads SNEGSKA (reference sequence). The CDR3: CSARDRIANTEAFF. The CDR3 DNA sequence: TGCAGTGCTAGAGATCGCATAGCTAACACTGAAGCTTTCTTT.

Worth noting for this clonotype: At one boundary the junction diverges from the germline segment, which might be a read error. The rearrangement joins TRBV30 to TRBJ1-5, with 8 nucleotides matching TRBD1. Germline V gene data show CDR1 as GTSNPN and CDR2 as SVGIG (reference sequence). The CDR3 spans 15 residues. The CDR3 sequence: CAWSVGGTGNRPQHF. Here the CDR3 DNA reads TGTGCCTGGAGTGTAGGAGGGACAGGCAATCGGCCCCAGCATTTT.

The chain carries TRBV20-1 and TRBJ2-6; 11 nucleotides align to TRBD1. V gave up 6 bases and J gave up 4 bases; unmatched junction bases: 11. CDR1 and CDR2 from the germline V gene are DFQATT and SNEGSKA (reference sequence). This CDR3 is 17 amino acids long. CDR3 in amino acids: CSATLGQGAVGANVLTF. The DNA of the CDR3 is TGCAGTGCGACGCTAGGACAGGGGGCGGTCGGGGCCAACGTCCTGACTTTC.

This clonotype was counted ten times or more. The CDR3 DNA is TGTGCCAGCAGTTTAACATTCGGTCAGCCCCAGCATTTT. It is translated as CASSLTFGQPQHF. The chain recombines TRBV28 with TRBJ1-5; D unresolved. This CDR3 comprises 13 residues. Germline V lookup: CDR1 MDHEN, CDR2 SYDVKM. V dropped 2 bases and J dropped 6 bases, with 8 bases sitting between them.

This clonotype came up many times. The chain is built from TRBV7-7 and TRBJ2-5; no firm D call. The CDR3 is made up of 15 amino acids. Trimming stripped 5 bases from V and 0 bases from J, with 13 bases between. Germline CDR1 SSHAT, CDR2 FNYEAQ (reference sequence). CDR3 coding DNA: TGTGCCAGCAGCCCCACCCCGACGTACCAAGAGACCCAGTACTTC. Translation gives CASSPTPTYQETQYF. The entire variable domain, with the rest obtained from reference TRBV7-7 and TRBJ2-5, is as follows: GAGVSQSPRYKVTKRGQDVTLRCDPISSHATLYWYQQALGQGPEFLTYFNYEAQPDKSGLPSDRFSAERPEGSISTLTIQRTEQRDSAMYRCASSPTPTYQETQYFGPGTRLLVL.

The sample holds many counts of this clonotype. The J gene is TRBJ2-3, the V gene TRBV7-2; D call uncertain. V shed 5 bases and J shed 2 bases, with 14 bases lying between them. The CDR3 runs to 15 residues. Germline V lookup: CDR1 SGHTA, CDR2 FQGNSA. Here the CDR3 reads CASSLLVLVTDTQYF. The CDR3 DNA reads as TGTGCCAGCAGCCTCCTTGTGTTGGTCACAGATACGCAGTATTTT.

V and J are TRBV7-2 and TRBJ2-7; possibly TRBD1 for D (6 bases). V lost 2 bases, J lost 3 bases, and 11 bases lay in between. Germline V gives CDR1 SGHTA, CDR2 FQGNSA. The CDR3 has 14 residues. The DNA of the CDR3 is TGTGCCAGCAGCTTAATACCAGGGGACTACGAGCAGTACTTC. This gives the protein CASSLIPGDYEQYF.

The sample holds many counts of this clonotype. V gene TRBV20-1 combines with J gene TRBJ2-3; 8 positions agree with TRBD2. V lost 5 bases, J lost 2 bases, and 3 bases stayed unmatched. Germline CDR1 and CDR2: DFQATT and SNEGSKA (reference sequence). This CDR3 comprises 13 residues. The CDR3 here is CSAPGLATDTQYF. The CDR3, as DNA: TGCAGTGCTCCTGGACTAGCCACAGATACGCAGTATTTT.

This clonotype was recorded many times. This chain uses TRBV15 with TRBJ1-1; D unresolved. V was cut by 1 base and J by 2 bases, with 8 bases left in between. CDR1 and CDR2 from the germline V gene are LNHNV and YYDKDF (reference sequence). CDR3 size: 14 residues. CDR3 DNA: TGTGCCACCAGCAGAGGCAATGAAAACACTGAAGCTTTCTTT. Protein sequence: CATSRGNENTEAFF.

This clonotype was detected only a few times. The rearrangement joins TRBV20-1 to TRBJ1-2, with unresolved D. Germline V gives CDR1 DFQATT, CDR2 SNEGSKA (reference sequence). Trimming removed 8 bases from V and 4 bases from J, with 11 bases in between. The CDR3 runs to 11 residues. CDR3 in DNA: TGCAGTTCTGAGAGCATCTATGGCTACACCTTC. Residues: CSSESIYGYTF.

CDR3 coding DNA: TGTGCCACCAGTGATTTTAGGCCTCAGCGGGGGGCCGCTCAAGAGACCCAGTACTTC. It specifies CATSDFRPQRGAAQETQYF. The chain carries TRBV24-1 and TRBJ2-5; the match to TRBD2 covers 9 bases. From germline, CDR1 is KGHDR and CDR2 SFDVKD. The V segment lost 1 base and the J segment 2 bases; nucleotides outside the gene matches: 13. This CDR3 spans 19 amino acids.

In its sample, this clonotype was seen many times. The rearrangement links TRBV6-1 to TRBJ1-1; D call uncertain. V lost 2 bases, J lost 2 bases, and 9 bases lay in between. Germline V gene sequence: CDR1 MNHNS, CDR2 SASEGT. CDR3 size: 14 residues. CDR3 in amino acids: CASSELPLNTEAFF. CDR3 nucleotides: TGTGCCAGCAGTGAACTCCCTCTTAACACTGAAGCTTTCTTT.

Many counts were recorded for this clonotype. The chain combines TRBV11-2 with TRBJ2-7; D ambiguous. The germline gives CDR1 SGHAT, CDR2 FQNNGV. The CDR3 runs to 13 residues. The V end lost 1 base, the J end lost 5 bases, and 9 bases lay between the germline ends. CDR3 loop: CASSLGRTNEQYF. The CDR3 DNA sequence: TGTGCCAGCAGCTTAGGTAGAACAAACGAGCAGTACTTC.

At least ten counts were recorded for this clonotype. The chain combines TRBV6-1 with TRBJ1-1, with D maybe TRBD1 (5 bases). V gave up 4 bases and J gave up 7 bases, with 13 bases separating them. The CDR3 is 13 amino acids. Germline V gene data show CDR1 as MNHNS and CDR2 as SASEGT. CDR3 sequence reads: CASSATGLNEAFF. DNA for the CDR3: TGTGCCAGCAGTGCCACGGGACTCAATGAAGCTTTCTTT.

This clonotype was observed a handful of times. The CDR3 DNA reads TGTGCCAGCAGTTTCCCAGACAGGCTGAACACTGAAGCTTTCTTT. Protein: CASSFPDRLNTEAFF. The V gene is TRBV6-1, the J gene TRBJ1-1, with TRBD1 as a possible D gene (6 bases). The germline V gene encodes CDR1 MNHNS and CDR2 SASEGT. The CDR3 consists of 15 residues. Trimming cost V 5 bases and J 0 bases, with 13 bases left between them.

The CDR3 nucleotides read TGCGCCAGCAGCTTGGAATATTCAGGGAACACCGGGGAGCTGTTTTTT. This sequence encodes CASSLEYSGNTGELFF. This chain connects TRBV5-1 to TRBJ2-2, with D unresolved. The CDR3 sequence is 16 residues long. The germline V and J ends were trimmed by 0 bases and 1 base, with 10 bases remaining between them. From germline, CDR1 is SGHRS and CDR2 YFSETQ.

About this clonotype: A single base separates this from a much larger clone, so it may be a read error. The chain uses TRBV6-9 and TRBJ1-1, with 10 bases matching TRBD1. The V gene's germline CDR1 is MNHGY and CDR2 SVAAGI. J lost 4 bases, V lost 6 bases, and 8 bases had no gene match. The CDR3 is 15 amino acids. This chain's CDR3 is CASRYLGQGSTEAFF. In DNA form, the CDR3 reads TGTGCCAGCAGATACCTGGGACAGGGGAGCACTGAAGCTTTCTTT.

This clonotype has ten or more counts. This chain joins TRBV12-3 or TRBV12-4 and TRBJ2-4, with D unclear. CDR3 length: 12 residues. The ends were cut back, 3 bases at V and 8 bases at J, with 8 bases in the middle. The CDR3 loop reads CASSFLGYIQYF. CDR3 bases: TGTGCCAGCAGTTTCCTGGGGTACATTCAGTACTTC.

V is TRBV13 and J is TRBJ2-7; 7 nucleotides align to TRBD1. CDR1 is PRHDT, CDR2 FYEKMQ, per germline (reference sequence). With V trimmed by 5 bases and J by 5 bases, 9 bases remained unmatched. CDR3 length: 14 amino acids. The CDR3 DNA reads TGTGCCAGCAGCGTAGCAGGGGGACGGAACGAGCAGTACTTC. Translating gives CASSVAGGRNEQYF.

There are many counts of this clonotype. The V gene is TRBV19, the J gene TRBJ2-1; 8 bases match TRBD2. The germline V gene encodes CDR1 LNHDA and CDR2 SQIVND (reference sequence). Trimming cost V 5 bases and J 4 bases; bases outside gene matches: 4. There are 14 residues in the CDR3. The CDR3 DNA follows: TGTGCCAGTAGTTACCAGCGGGGGTACAATGAGCAGTTCTTC. Its translation: CASSYQRGYNEQFF.

This clonotype was detected a few times. The chain employs TRBV5-1 and TRBJ2-7; 7 positions match TRBD1. Germline-derived CDR1 and CDR2 are SGHRS and YFSETQ. The length of the CDR3 is 14 residues. V gave up 4 bases and J gave up 2 bases; unmatched junction bases: 6. The CDR3 DNA reads as TGCGCCAGCAGCAGGAAGGACAGGACCTACGAGCAGTACTTC. Encoded protein: CASSRKDRTYEQYF.